The 18 T cell receptor beta chains below were found in one sample sequenced in a study of post-analysis software for immune sequencing data. General study results and limits: The five TRBV segments detected at higher frequency in patients than in controls included TRBV5-6, TRBV5-1 and TRBV20-1.

Unique-molecular-identifier-tagged TCR beta cDNA libraries were used. TCRdb reanalysed the PCR reads using MiXCR and keeps one entry per CDR3 protein. The sample holds 350,000 to 500,000 distinct CDR3 sequences, roughly 38% seen once. No antigen is known for these receptors. Sequenced material: blood. The receptors were sampled from a girl aged 2-9 years with multiple sclerosis.

CDR3 residues: CASSPPAGFLSYEQYF. CDR3 DNA: TGTGCCAGCAGCCCTCCAGCGGGTTTCCTCTCCTACGAGCAGTACTTC. The J gene is TRBJ2-7, the V gene TRBV3-1, with a weak D call TRBD2 (6 bases). CDR3 length: 16 residues. The germline V and J ends were trimmed by 4 bases and 0 bases, with 16 bases remaining between them. Germline assignment: CDR1 LGHDT and CDR2 YNNKEL (reference sequence).

This clonotype has more than one count but fewer than ten. V gene TRBV4-2 combines with J gene TRBJ2-3; no clear D. There are 12 residues in the CDR3. Deletions cut 2 bases from V and 5 bases from J, with 5 bases between. Germline assignment: CDR1 LGHNA and CDR2 YNFKEQ. CDR3 protein: CASSQIVDTQYF. CDR3 DNA sequence: TGTGCCAGCAGCCAAATAGTAGATACGCAGTATTTT.

The chain recombines TRBV15 with TRBJ1-1; tentative D call: TRBD1 (5 bases). Germline V gene sequence: CDR1 LNHNV, CDR2 YYDKDF (reference sequence). This CDR3 spans 13 amino acids. Trimming removed 3 bases from V and 1 base from J, with 6 bases in between. The CDR3 sequence is CATSRQGNTEAFF. Written as DNA, the CDR3 is TGTGCCACCAGCAGGCAGGGGAACACTGAAGCTTTCTTT.

This clonotype was detected only a few times. V and J are TRBV27 and TRBJ2-7; D not resolved. This CDR3 region has 12 residues. From germline, CDR1 is MNHEY and CDR2 SMNVEV (reference sequence). The V end was cut by 8 bases, the J end by 5 bases, with 13 bases between. CDR3: CASGPKAHEQYF. Written as DNA, the CDR3 is TGTGCCAGCGGCCCAAAGGCCCACGAGCAGTACTTC.

This rearrangement joins TRBV28 to TRBJ2-7; 10 bases fit TRBD1. The CDR3 length is 15 residues. Germline CDR1 reads MDHEN; CDR2 reads SYDVKM. Losses at the gene ends were 5 bases for V and 7 bases for J; bases not matched to a gene: 11. The CDR3 loop is CASSLPGTGALEQYF. DNA for the CDR3: TGTGCCAGCAGTCTCCCAGGGACAGGGGCCCTAGAGCAGTACTTC.

This chain links TRBV7-9 with TRBJ2-1; 13 bases line up with TRBD2. The CDR3 has 13 residues. J gave up 15 bases and V 5 bases, and 7 bases lay outside the gene matches. The germline V gene has CDR1 SEHNR and CDR2 FQNEAQ (reference sequence). The CDR3 is CASSGGTSGNLFF. DNA of the CDR3: TGTGCCAGCAGCGGCGGGACTAGCGGGAACCTGTTCTTC.

The chain has TRBV28 and TRBJ2-5, with D unresolved. The V end was cut by 5 bases, the J end by 4 bases, with 11 bases between. The CDR3 spans 13 residues. CDR1 is MDHEN, CDR2 SYDVKM, per germline. The CDR3 sequence: CASSPSGPETQYF. DNA of the CDR3: TGTGCCAGCAGTCCCTCGGGCCCAGAGACCCAGTACTTC.

The chain is built from TRBV5-6 and TRBJ1-6; D unresolved. CDR1 is SGHDT and CDR2 is YYEEEE in the germline V gene. This CDR3 has 15 amino acids. V lost 0 bases and J lost 11, with 15 bases in between. The CDR3 coding sequence is TGTGCCAGCAGCTTGGGACTTGCCGGCGGGACACCCCTCCACTTT. Its protein is CASSLGLAGGTPLHF.

The DNA for the CDR3 is TGTGCCAGCAAGGGGACTAGAAACAATGAGCAGTTCTTC. It is translated as CASKGTRNNEQFF. The chain combines TRBV6-5 with TRBJ2-1; TRBD2 aligns across 8 bases. The germline V gene has CDR1 MNHEY and CDR2 SVGAGI. V was pared by 7 bases and J by 5 bases, with 4 bases of the junction left unmatched. The CDR3 covers 13 residues.

This clonotype was seen repeatedly, ten times or more. The chain couples TRBV10-2 to TRBJ2-1; unclear D gene. Trimming took 3 bases from V and 4 from J, leaving 7 bases between them. The CDR3 covers 13 residues. Germline-derived CDR1 and CDR2 are WSHSY and SAAADI. The CDR3 reads CASSDGYYNEQFF. For the CDR3, the DNA is TGCGCCAGCAGTGACGGCTATTACAATGAGCAGTTCTTC.

The CDR3 region has the DNA TGTGCCAGCAGTTACGCAAACCGGGCCCCAGGGGAAAAACTGTTTTTT. Protein: CASSYANRAPGEKLFF. The chain has TRBV6-5 and TRBJ1-4, with D maybe TRBD1 (5 bases). V lost 2 bases and J 8 bases, leaving 18 bases between the germline ends. The CDR3 has 16 residues. The germline V gene encodes CDR1 MNHEY and CDR2 SVGAGI.

This clonotype was seen a handful of times. The chain joins TRBV2 to TRBJ2-1; 11 positions match TRBD2. Germline V gives CDR1 SNHLY, CDR2 FYNNEI. This CDR3 spans 15 amino acids. The ends lost 6 bases at V and 6 bases at J; junction bases unmatched: 7. The CDR3 DNA reads as TGTGCCAGCAGACCTACTAGCGGGAGTTCCAATGAGCAGTTCTTC. Translated, it gives CASRPTSGSSNEQFF.

The rearrangement joins TRBV20-1 to TRBJ2-7; a weak D match, TRBD2 (6 bases). Trimming took off 0 bases at V and 3 bases at J, with 15 bases between the two ends. The CDR3 has 15 residues. Per the germline V gene, CDR1 is DFQATT and CDR2 is SNEGSKA (reference sequence). Written as DNA, the CDR3 is TGCAGTGCTAGAGAGGGAGGAGGGGAATACTACGAGCAGTACTTC. Translated: CSAREGGGEYYEQYF.

In this sample, this clonotype turned up once. The V call is TRBV7-2, the J call TRBJ1-2, with 7 bases that match TRBD1. With V trimmed by 3 bases and J by 2 bases, 6 bases remained unmatched. The germline gives CDR1 SGHTA, CDR2 FQGNSA. The CDR3 is 15 residues long. CDR3 bases: TGTGCCAGCAGCTTGGGGACAGCAAAGAACTATGGCTACACCTTC. Amino acids: CASSLGTAKNYGYTF.

The V and J genes are TRBV7-2 and TRBJ1-2; no clear D gene. The CDR3 extends over 13 amino acids. CDR1 SGHTA and CDR2 FQGNSA come from the germline V gene. Trimming left V 5 bases short and J 7 bases short, with 14 bases between. CDR3 protein: CASSREVPPGYTF. DNA of the CDR3: TGTGCCAGCAGCCGGGAGGTGCCTCCTGGCTACACCTTC.

The rearrangement uses TRBV29-1 and TRBJ2-7; D is ambiguous. The CDR3 length is 13 residues. The germline V and J ends were trimmed by 4 bases and 6 bases, with 16 bases remaining between them. Germline CDR1 SQVTM, CDR2 ANQGSEA. CDR3 in amino acids: CSVGAGFKFEQYF. In nucleotides, the CDR3 is TGCAGCGTTGGGGCTGGGTTTAAGTTCGAGCAGTACTTC.

This clonotype was seen a handful of times. V and J are TRBV5-1 and TRBJ1-1, with 10 bases that match TRBD1. Looked up from germline, CDR1 is SGHRS and CDR2 is YFSETQ. Trimming removed 3 bases from V and 1 base from J; junction bases left unmatched: 9. This CDR3 has 17 amino acids. The CDR3 DNA is TGCGCCAGCAGCTCGACCGACAGGGGGCTTACGAACACTGAAGCTTTCTTT. Translating gives CASSSTDRGLTNTEAFF.

The chain couples TRBV5-1 to TRBJ2-1, with 10 bases matching TRBD2. The germline V gene has CDR1 SGHRS and CDR2 YFSETQ. The CDR3 covers 18 residues. The ends lost 5 bases at V and 5 bases at J; junction bases unmatched: 16. The CDR3 nucleotides are TGCGCCAGCAGACTACGGATAGTCGGGCTAGCGGGGGACAATGAGCAGTTCTTC. Translating it yields CASRLRIVGLAGDNEQFF.